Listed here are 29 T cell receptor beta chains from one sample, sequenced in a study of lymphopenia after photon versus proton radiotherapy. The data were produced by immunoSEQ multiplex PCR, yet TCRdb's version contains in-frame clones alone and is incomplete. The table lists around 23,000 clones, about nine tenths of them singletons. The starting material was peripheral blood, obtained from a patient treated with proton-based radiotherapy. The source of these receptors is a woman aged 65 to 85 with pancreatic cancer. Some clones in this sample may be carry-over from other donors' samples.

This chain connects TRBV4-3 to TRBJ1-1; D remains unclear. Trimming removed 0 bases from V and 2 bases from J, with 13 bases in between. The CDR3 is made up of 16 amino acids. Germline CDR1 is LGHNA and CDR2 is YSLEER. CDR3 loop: CASSQDFVRSNTEAFF. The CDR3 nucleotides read TGCGCCAGCAGCCAAGACTTTGTCAGATCCAACACTGAAGCTTTCTTT.

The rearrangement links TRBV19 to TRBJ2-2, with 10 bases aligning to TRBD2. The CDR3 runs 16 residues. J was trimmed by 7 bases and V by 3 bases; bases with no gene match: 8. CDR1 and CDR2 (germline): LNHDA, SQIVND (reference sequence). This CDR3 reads CASSINSGRAIGELFF. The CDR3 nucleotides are TGTGCCAGTAGTATTAACAGCGGGAGGGCTATCGGGGAGCTGTTTTTT.

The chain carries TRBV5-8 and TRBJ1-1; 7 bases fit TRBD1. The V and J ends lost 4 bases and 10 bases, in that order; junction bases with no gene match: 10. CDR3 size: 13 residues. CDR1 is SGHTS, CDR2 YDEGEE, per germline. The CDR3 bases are TGTGCCAGCAGCCTCGGGACAGCGAGGGTAGCTTTCTTT. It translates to CASSLGTARVAFF.

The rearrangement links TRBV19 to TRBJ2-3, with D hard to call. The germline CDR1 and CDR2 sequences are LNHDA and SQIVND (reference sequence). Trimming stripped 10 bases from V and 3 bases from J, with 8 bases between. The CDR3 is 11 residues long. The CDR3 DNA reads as TGTGCCACAGTAGATACAGATACGCAGTATTTT. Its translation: CATVDTDTQYF.

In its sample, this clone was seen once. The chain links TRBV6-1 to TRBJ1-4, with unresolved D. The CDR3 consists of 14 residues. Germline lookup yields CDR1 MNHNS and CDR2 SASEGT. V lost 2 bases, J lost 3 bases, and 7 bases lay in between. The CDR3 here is CASSEYGANEKLFF. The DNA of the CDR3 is TGTGCCAGCAGTGAATACGGGGCTAATGAAAAACTGTTTTTT.

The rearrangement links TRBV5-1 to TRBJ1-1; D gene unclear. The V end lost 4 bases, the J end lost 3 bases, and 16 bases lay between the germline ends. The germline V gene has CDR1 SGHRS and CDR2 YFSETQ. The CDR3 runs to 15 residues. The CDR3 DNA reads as TGCGCCAGCAGCCCTACTAACCGACGGGACACTGAAGCTTTCTTT. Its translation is CASSPTNRRDTEAFF. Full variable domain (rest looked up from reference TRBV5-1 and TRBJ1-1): KAGVTQTPRYLIKTRGQQVTLSCSPISGHRSVSWYQQTPGQGLQFLFEYFSETQRNKGNFPGRFSGRQFSNSRSEMNVSTLELGDSALYLCASSPTNRRDTEAFFGQGTRLTVV.

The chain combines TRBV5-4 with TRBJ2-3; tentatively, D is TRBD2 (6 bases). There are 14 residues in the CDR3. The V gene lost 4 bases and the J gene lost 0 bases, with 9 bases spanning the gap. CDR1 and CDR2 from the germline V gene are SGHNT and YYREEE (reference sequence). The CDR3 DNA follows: TGTGCCAGCAGCGCGAGCGGGAGCACAGATACGCAGTATTTT. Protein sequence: CASSASGSTDTQYF.

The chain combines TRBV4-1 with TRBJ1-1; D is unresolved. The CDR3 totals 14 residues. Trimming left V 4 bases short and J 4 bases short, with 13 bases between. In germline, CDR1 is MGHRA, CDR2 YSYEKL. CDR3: CASSPRVGGTEAFF. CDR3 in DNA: TGCGCCAGCAGCCCCCGGGTAGGAGGCACTGAAGCTTTCTTT.

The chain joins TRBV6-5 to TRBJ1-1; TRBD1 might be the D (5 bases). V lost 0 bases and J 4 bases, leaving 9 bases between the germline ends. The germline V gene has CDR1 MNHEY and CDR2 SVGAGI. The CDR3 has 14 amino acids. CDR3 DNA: TGTGCCAGCAGTTACTCGCGGGGCCCCACTGAAGCTTTCTTT. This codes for CASSYSRGPTEAFF.

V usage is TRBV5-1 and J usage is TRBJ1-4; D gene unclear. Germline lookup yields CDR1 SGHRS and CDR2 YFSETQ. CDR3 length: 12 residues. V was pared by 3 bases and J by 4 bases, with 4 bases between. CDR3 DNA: TGCGCCAGCAGCTCGAATAATGAAAAACTGTTTTTT. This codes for CASSSNNEKLFF.

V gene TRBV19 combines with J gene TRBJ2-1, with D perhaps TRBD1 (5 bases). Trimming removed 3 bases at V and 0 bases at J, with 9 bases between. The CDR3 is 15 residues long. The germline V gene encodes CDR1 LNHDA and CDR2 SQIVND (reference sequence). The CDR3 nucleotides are TGTGCCAGTAGTATTGGTCAGGGCTCCTACAATGAGCAGTTCTTC. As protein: CASSIGQGSYNEQFF.

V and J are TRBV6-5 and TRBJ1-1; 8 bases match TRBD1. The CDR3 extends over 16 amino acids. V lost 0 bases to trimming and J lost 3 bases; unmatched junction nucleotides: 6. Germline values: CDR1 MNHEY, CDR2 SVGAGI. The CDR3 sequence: CASSYSRQGADTEAFF. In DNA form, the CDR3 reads TGTGCCAGCAGTTACTCGAGGCAGGGGGCGGACACTGAAGCTTTCTTT.

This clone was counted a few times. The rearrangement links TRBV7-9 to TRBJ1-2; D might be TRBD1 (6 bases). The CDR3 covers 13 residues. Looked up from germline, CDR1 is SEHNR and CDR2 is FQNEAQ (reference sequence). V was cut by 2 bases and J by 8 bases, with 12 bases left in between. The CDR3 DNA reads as TGTGCCAGCAGCTTATCGGACAGTCGAGGCTACACCTTC. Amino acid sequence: CASSLSDSRGYTF.

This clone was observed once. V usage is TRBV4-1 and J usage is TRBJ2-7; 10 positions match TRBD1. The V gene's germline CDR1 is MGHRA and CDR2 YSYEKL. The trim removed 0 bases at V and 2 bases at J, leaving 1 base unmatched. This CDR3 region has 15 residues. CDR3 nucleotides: TGCGCCAGCAGCCAAGAGGGGACAGGGGCCTACGAGCAGTACTTC. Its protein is CASSQEGTGAYEQYF.

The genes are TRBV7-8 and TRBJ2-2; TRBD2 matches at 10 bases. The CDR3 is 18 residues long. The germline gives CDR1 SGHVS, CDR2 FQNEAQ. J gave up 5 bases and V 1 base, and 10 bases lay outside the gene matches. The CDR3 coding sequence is TGTGCCAGCAGCTTAGAAACAGCGGGAGGGCCACAGACCGGGGAGCTGTTTTTT. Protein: CASSLETAGGPQTGELFF.

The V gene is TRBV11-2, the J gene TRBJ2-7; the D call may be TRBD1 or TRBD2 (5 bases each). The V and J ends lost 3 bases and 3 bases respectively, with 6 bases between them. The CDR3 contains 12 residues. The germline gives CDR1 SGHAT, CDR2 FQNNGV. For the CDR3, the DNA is TGTGCCAGCAGCTTGGGGGTCTACGAGCAGTACTTC. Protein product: CASSLGVYEQYF.

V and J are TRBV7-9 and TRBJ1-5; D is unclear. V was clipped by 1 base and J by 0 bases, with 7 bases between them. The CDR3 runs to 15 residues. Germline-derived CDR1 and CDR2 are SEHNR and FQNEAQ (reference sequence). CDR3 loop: CASSLEEASNQPQHF. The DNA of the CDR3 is TGTGCCAGCAGCTTAGAAGAAGCTAGCAATCAGCCCCAGCATTTT.

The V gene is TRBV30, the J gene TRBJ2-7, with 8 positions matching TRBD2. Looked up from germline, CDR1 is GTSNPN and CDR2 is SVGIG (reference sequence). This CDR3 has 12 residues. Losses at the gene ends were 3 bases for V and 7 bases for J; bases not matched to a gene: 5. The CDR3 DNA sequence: TGTGCCTGGAGGCCTCGGGGGGGGGAGCAGTACTTC. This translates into CAWRPRGGEQYF. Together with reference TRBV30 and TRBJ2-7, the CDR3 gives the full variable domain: SQTIHQWPATLVQPVGSPLSLECTVEGTSNPNLYWYRQAAGRGLQLLFYSVGIGQISSEVPQNLSASRPQDRQFILSSKKLLLSDSGFYLCAWRPRGGEQYFGPGTRLTVT.

DNA for the CDR3: TGTGCCACCCAGACCTCGGACGTTGAGCAGTTCTTC. Protein product: CATQTSDVEQFF. The chain couples TRBV11-2 to TRBJ2-1, with D unclear. The length of the CDR3 is 12 residues. CDR1 and CDR2 from the germline V gene are SGHAT and FQNNGV. The germline V and J ends were trimmed by 10 bases and 9 bases, with 16 bases remaining between them.

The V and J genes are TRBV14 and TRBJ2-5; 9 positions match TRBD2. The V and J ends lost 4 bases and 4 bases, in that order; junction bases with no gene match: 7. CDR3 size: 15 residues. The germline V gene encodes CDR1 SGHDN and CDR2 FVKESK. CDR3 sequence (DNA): TGTGCCAGCAGCCCGGGACTAGCTGTAGGAGAGACCCAGTACTTC. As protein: CASSPGLAVGETQYF.

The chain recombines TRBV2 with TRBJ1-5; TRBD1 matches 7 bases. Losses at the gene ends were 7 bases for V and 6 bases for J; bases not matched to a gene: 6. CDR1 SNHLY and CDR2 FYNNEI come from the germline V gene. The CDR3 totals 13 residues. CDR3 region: CASKTGLGQPQHF. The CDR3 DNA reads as TGTGCCAGCAAGACAGGGCTGGGTCAGCCCCAGCATTTT.

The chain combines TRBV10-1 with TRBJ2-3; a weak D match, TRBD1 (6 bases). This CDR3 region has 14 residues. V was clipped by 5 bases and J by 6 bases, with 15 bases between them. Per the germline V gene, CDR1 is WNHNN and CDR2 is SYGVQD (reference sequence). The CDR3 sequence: CASSTRGSKDTQYF. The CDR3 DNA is TGCGCCAGCAGTACCAGGGGAAGCAAGGATACGCAGTATTTT.

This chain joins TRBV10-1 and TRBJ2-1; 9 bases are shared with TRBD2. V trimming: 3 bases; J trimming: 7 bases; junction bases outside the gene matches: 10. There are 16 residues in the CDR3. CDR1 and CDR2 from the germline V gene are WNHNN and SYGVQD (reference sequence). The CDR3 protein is CASSEWREGLWNEQFF. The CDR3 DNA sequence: TGCGCCAGCAGTGAATGGCGGGAGGGCCTATGGAATGAGCAGTTCTTC.

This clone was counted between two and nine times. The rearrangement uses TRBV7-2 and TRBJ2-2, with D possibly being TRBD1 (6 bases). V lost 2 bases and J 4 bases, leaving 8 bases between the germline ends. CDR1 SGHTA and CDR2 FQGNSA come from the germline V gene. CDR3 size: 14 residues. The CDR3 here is CASSLTGRTGELFF. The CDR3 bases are TGTGCCAGCAGCTTAACAGGGCGCACCGGGGAGCTGTTTTTT.

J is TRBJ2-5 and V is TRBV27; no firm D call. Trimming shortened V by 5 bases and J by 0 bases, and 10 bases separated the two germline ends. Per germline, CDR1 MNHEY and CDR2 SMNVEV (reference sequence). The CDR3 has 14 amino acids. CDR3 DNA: TGTGCCAGCAGTAAAGTAGGGTACCAAGAGACCCAGTACTTC. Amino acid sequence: CASSKVGYQETQYF.

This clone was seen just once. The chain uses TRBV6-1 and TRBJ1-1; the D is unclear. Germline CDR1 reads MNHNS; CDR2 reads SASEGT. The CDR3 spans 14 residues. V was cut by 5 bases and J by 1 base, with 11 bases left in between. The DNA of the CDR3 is TGTGCCAGCAGTCTTTGGTCGGGGAACACTGAAGCTTTCTTT. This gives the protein CASSLWSGNTEAFF.

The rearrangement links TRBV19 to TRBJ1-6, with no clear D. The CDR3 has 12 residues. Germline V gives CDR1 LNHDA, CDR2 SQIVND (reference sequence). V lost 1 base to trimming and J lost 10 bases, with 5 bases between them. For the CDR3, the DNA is TGTGCCAGTAGTATAGGGGAATCACCCCTCCACTTT. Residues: CASSIGESPLHF.

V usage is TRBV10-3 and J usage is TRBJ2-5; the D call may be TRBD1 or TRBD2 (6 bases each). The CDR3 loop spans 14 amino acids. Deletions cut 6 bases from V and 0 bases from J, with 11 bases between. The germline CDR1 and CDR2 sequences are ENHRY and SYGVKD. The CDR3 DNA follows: TGTGCCATCAGCGAAGGGGGGCACCAAGAGACCCAGTACTTC. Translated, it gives CAISEGGHQETQYF.

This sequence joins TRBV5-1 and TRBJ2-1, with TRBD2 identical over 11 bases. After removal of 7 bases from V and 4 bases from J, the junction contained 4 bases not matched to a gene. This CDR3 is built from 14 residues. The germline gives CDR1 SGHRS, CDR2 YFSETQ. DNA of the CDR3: TGCGCCAGCTTTGGGACTAGCGGTTACAATGAGCAGTTCTTC. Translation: CASFGTSGYNEQFF.